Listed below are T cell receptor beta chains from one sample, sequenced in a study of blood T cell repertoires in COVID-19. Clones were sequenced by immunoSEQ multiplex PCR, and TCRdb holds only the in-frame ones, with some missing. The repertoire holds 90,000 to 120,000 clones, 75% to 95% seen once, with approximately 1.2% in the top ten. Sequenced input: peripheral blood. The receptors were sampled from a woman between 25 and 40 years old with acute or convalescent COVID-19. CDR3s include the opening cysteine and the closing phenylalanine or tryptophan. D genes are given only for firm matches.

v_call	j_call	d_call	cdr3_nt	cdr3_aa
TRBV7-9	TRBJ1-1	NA	TGTGCCAGCACCCCTCGACAGCGACTGAACACTGAAGCTTTCTTT	CASTPRQRLNTEAFF
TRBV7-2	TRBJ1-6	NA	TGTGCCAGCAGCGTAGGACAGTTTAATTCACCCCTCCACTTT	CASSVGQFNSPLHF
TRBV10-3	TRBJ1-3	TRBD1	TGTGCCACGAAGCCGACAGGGCGGGATGGAAACACCATATATTTT	CATKPTGRDGNTIYF
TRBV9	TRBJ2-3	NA	TGTGCCAGCAGCGTAGCTTGGGGCGGCACAGATACGCAGTATTTT	CASSVAWGGTDTQYF
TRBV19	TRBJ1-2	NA	TGTGCCAGTAGTGCCTCCTCCCCCAGTGGCTACACCTTC	CASSASSPSGYTF
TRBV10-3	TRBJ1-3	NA	TGTGCCATCAGTGAGACAGCTTGGGGGGGGAGAGCTGGAAACACCATATATTTT	CAISETAWGGRAGNTIYF
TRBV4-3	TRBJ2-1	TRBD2	TGCGCCAGCAGCCAAGGGGGGACCCCCAATATAGCGGGAGGGCCCGATGAGCAGTTCTTC	CASSQGGTPNIAGGPDEQFF
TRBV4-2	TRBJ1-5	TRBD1	TGTGCCAGCAGCCAAGCAGGGGGTGGCAATCAGCCCCAGCATTTT	CASSQAGGGNQPQHF
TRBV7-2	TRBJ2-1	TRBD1	TGTGCCAGCCGCTTGACAGGGCTCTCCTACAATGAGCAGTTCTTC	CASRLTGLSYNEQFF
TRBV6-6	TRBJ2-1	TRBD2	TGTGCCAGCAGTTACTCGTCTAGCGGGTTGAATGAGCAGTTCTTC	CASSYSSSGLNEQFF
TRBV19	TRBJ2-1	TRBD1	TGTGCCAGTAGTCGGACAGGGGGCAACTACAATGAGCAGTTCTTC	CASSRTGGNYNEQFF